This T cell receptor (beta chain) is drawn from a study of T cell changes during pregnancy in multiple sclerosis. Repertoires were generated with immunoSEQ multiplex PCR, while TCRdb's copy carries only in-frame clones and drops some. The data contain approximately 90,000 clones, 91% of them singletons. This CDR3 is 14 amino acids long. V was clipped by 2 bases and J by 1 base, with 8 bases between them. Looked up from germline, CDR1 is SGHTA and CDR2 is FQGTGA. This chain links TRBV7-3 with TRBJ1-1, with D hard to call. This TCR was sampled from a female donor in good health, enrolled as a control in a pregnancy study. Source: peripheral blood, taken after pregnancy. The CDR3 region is CASSLGGQNTEAFF. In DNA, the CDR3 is TGTGCCAGCAGCTTAGGAGGCCAGAACACTGAAGCTTTCTTT.